This T cell receptor (beta chain) was sequenced during a study of blood T cell repertoires in COVID-19. Study background: Both acute and convalescent COVID-19 samples were obtained from the United States, Italy and Spain.

Enrollees, about 18 to 95 years old, lived in 24 US areas. The V gene end was trimmed by 3 bases and the J gene end by 6 bases; junction bases not matched to a gene: 4. This CDR3 is built from 14 residues. Germline V gene sequence: CDR1 SGHTA, CDR2 FQGTGA. Using immunoSEQ multiplex PCR, the repertoire was profiled, and TCRdb retains in-frame clones only, with some absent. This sample has about 310,000 clones; 75% to 90% occur once, and the top ten carry approximately 5.5%. The TCR sequence derives from a man in his sixties who had recovered from COVID-19. Sequencing used PBMCs or T cells enriched from blood (not recorded which). V usage is TRBV7-3 and J usage is TRBJ2-2; TRBD2 agrees at 7 bases. The CDR3 loop is CASSFGAGAGELFF. The CDR3 coding sequence is TGTGCCAGCAGCTTTGGGGCGGGAGCCGGGGAGCTGTTTTTT.